This T cell receptor beta chain comes out of a study of shared clonotypes between healthy human individuals. Points from the study as a whole: Richness estimates generally favored naive over memory subsets.

Profiling relied on immunoSEQ multiplex PCR, and the TCRdb table lists in-frame clones only, not all of them. The sample holds some 1,400,000 clones, approximately 96% seen once. As concerns this clone: Its antigen remains unidentified.

This CDR3 contains 17 residues. The V gene end was trimmed by 0 bases and the J gene end by 7 bases; junction bases not matched to a gene: 8. CDR1 is WNHNN and CDR2 is SYGVQD in the germline V gene (reference sequence). This rearrangement joins TRBV10-1 to TRBJ2-2, with TRBD1 identical over 10 bases. The source of this sequence is a man under 40 in good health. The sequencing input was naive CD4+ T cells sorted from blood. Subset specified: CD45RA+ positively selected. The CDR3 protein is CASSESPGTGVGGELFF. CDR3 nucleotide sequence: TGCGCCAGCAGTGAGTCTCCCGGGACAGGGGTCGGCGGGGAGCTGTTTTTT.